The T cell receptor (beta chain) described here comes from a study of T cell repertoires in cytomegalovirus infection. This CDR3 is 16 amino acids long. V trimming: 5 bases; J trimming: 7 bases; junction bases outside the gene matches: 10. There are a few counts of this clonotype. The antigen is not known. MiXCR, applied by TCRdb to the reads, yields one record per CDR3 protein. The sample yields about 58,000 distinct CDR3 sequences, around 18% seen once. The chain uses TRBV12-3 or TRBV12-4 and TRBJ2-1; 11 bases line up with TRBD2. The sequencing used CD8+ T cells from cultured PBMCs, collected from culture after CMV antigen stimulation. The receptor was isolated from a human donor in good health (CMV status not recorded). Some clones in this sample may be carry-over from other donors' samples. The CDR3 protein is CASSPLLAGEDNEQFF. The DNA of the CDR3 is TGTGCCAGCAGTCCCTTACTAGCGGGAGAAGATAATGAGCAGTTCTTC.